This T cell receptor (beta chain) was obtained from a study of blood T cell repertoires in COVID-19. Study as a whole: The study drew acute and convalescent COVID-19 samples from the United States, Italy and Spain.

Libraries were prepared by immunoSEQ multiplex PCR; TCRdb keeps only in-frame clonotypes and omits some of them. The table includes 50,000 to 70,000 clones, about 93% detected once. Germline trimming cut 3 bases from V and 4 bases from J; bases unmatched to any gene: 3. This CDR3 region has 14 residues. Per the germline V gene, CDR1 is LGHDT and CDR2 is YNNKEL (reference sequence). Sequenced: peripheral blood. The rearrangement uses TRBV3-1 (or the pseudogene TRBV3-2) and TRBJ1-1, with 9 nucleotides matching TRBD1. The TCR comes from a woman of 80 years or more with active COVID-19. This chain's CDR3 is CASSQLQGATEAFF. The CDR3, as DNA: TGTGCCAGCAGCCAGCTACAGGGGGCCACTGAAGCTTTCTTT.